This T cell receptor (beta chain) originates from a study of cytomegalovirus exposure and HLA in healthy donors. 60 Vbeta and 13 Jbeta primers were used in PCR. Assay used: immunoSEQ multiplex PCR; TCRdb lists only in-frame clones, some missing. The table has 170,000 or so clones, around 80% seen once; the top ten hold around 4.8%. This clonotype was sampled from a man aged 18 to 29 in good health and CMV-seronegative. Sequencing was carried out using PBMCs.

CDR3 residues: CASSQSTGPNSPLHF. CDR3 in DNA: TGCGCCAGCAGCCAATCCACAGGGCCGAATTCACCCCTCCACTTT. This chain links TRBV4-1 with TRBJ1-6; TRBD1 is a possible D gene (6 bases). Germline assignment: CDR1 MGHRA and CDR2 YSYEKL. The CDR3 runs to 15 residues. V was trimmed by 2 bases and J by 7 bases, leaving 12 bases between them.